Reported below is one TCR beta chain. Its antigen is unknown. A primer matching the constant region was used to make TCR beta cDNA from 500 to 650 ng of total RNA. Slightly modified ARM-PCR served as the procedure for the TCR beta libraries. These libraries came from three rounds of nested multiplex PCR. The first two PCR rounds used TRBV1-TRBV30 forward primers with a C-beta reverse primer, about 10 cycles each. MiXCR, run by TCRdb on the multiplex PCR reads, gives a single entry per CDR3 protein. The profile shows around 210,000 distinct CDR3 sequences, about 61% of them singletons. Blood RNA came from unsorted whole blood; germline DNA was also extracted. V shed 6 bases and J 3 bases; nucleotides not matched to a gene: 6. Germline CDR1 is MGHRA and CDR2 is YSYEKL. CDR3 length: 14 residues. This entry comes from a study of tumor-infiltrating lymphocytes in primary liver carcinoma. Whole-study context: Staging placed the tumors at T1-T3 N0M0, and they measured roughly 4.2 to 10 cm across. Samples had roughly 3.65 to 8 million productive TCRbeta reads, comparable between tissue types. Points from the study as a whole: Less overlap was seen in tumor-adjacent and tumor-blood pairs than in tumor region pairs.

What was sequenced was peripheral blood. The sequence was collected from a woman aged 55-69 years with primary liver carcinoma and hepatitis B virus infection. The genes are TRBV4-1 and TRBJ2-7, with 9 bases that match TRBD1. CDR3 sequence: CASSREGQGYEQYF. CDR3 DNA sequence: TGCGCCAGCAGTAGGGAGGGACAGGGCTACGAGCAGTACTTC.